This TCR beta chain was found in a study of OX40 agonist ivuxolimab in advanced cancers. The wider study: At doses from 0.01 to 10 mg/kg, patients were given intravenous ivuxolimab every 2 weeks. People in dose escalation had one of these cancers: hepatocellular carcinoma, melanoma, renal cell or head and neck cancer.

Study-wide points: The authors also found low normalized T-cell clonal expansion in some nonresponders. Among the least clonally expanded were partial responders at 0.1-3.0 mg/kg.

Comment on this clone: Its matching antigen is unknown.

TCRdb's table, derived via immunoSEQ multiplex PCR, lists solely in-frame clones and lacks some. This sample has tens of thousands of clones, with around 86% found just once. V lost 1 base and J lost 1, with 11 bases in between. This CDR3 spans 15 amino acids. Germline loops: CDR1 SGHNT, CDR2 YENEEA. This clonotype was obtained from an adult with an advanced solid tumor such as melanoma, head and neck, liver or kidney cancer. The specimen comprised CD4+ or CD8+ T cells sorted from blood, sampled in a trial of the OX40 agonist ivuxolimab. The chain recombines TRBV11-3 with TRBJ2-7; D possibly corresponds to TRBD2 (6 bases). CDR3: CASSLARERSYEQYF. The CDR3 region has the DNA TGTGCCAGCAGCTTAGCACGGGAGAGATCCTACGAGCAGTACTTC.